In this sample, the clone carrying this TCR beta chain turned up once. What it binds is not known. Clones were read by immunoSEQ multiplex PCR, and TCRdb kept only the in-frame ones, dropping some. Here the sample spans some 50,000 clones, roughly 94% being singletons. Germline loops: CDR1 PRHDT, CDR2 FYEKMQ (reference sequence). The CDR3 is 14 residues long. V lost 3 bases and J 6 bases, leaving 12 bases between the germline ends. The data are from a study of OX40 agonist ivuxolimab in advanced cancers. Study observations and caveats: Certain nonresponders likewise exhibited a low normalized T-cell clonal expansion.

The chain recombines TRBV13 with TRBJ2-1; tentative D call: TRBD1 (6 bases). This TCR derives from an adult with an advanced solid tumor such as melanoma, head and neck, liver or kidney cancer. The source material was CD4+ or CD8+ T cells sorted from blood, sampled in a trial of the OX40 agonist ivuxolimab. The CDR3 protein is CASSFRGSGNEQFF. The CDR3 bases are TGTGCCAGCAGCTTTAGGGGGTCAGGCAATGAGCAGTTCTTC.